Presented here are 13 T cell receptor beta chains from one specimen sequenced in a study of blood T cell repertoires in COVID-19. TCRdb's copy holds only in-frame clones and misses some; the assay was immunoSEQ multiplex PCR. Here the sample spans 310,000 or so clones, 70% to 90% being singletons. The sample was PBMCs or T cells enriched from blood (not recorded which). The source of these receptors is a woman aged 35 to 49 who had recovered from COVID-19.

Concerning this clone: Other DNA sequences from this sample encode an identical CDR3 as well. V is TRBV3-1 (or the pseudogene TRBV3-2) and J is TRBJ2-7; maybe TRBD1 (5 bases). The V gene lost 0 bases and the J gene lost 3 bases, with 6 bases spanning the gap. The CDR3 sequence is 13 residues long. CDR1 LGHDT and CDR2 YNNKEL come from the germline V gene (reference sequence). The CDR3 spells CASSQDRGYEQYF. DNA for the CDR3: TGTGCCAGCAGCCAAGATAGGGGCTACGAGCAGTACTTC.

The J gene is TRBJ1-5, the V gene TRBV15; 9 nucleotides align to TRBD1. CDR3 size: 14 residues. The V gene's germline CDR1 is LNHNV and CDR2 YYDKDF (reference sequence). V lost 2 bases and J lost 5; bases outside the gene matches: 1. Here the CDR3 reads CATSRWTGDQPQHF. CDR3 DNA sequence: TGTGCCACCAGCAGATGGACAGGGGATCAGCCCCAGCATTTT.

This rearrangement joins TRBV7-9 to TRBJ2-1; TRBD2 is a possible D gene (5 bases). CDR1 and CDR2 (germline): SEHNR, FQNEAQ (reference sequence). This CDR3 spans 12 amino acids. Trimming pared 5 bases from V and 6 bases from J, leaving 8 bases between. The CDR3 region is CASSAGRNEQFF. The CDR3 region has the DNA TGTGCCAGCAGCGCGGGCCGCAATGAGCAGTTCTTC.

The chain has TRBV5-1 and TRBJ2-1; 8 bases map to TRBD2. The CDR3 runs to 14 residues. The germline gives CDR1 SGHRS, CDR2 YFSETQ. The V segment lost 3 bases and the J segment 5 bases; nucleotides outside the gene matches: 4. The CDR3 loop is CASSSAGGDNEQFF. CDR3 sequence (DNA): TGCGCCAGCAGCTCCGCGGGGGGTGACAATGAGCAGTTCTTC. Combining the CDR3 with reference TRBV5-1 and TRBJ2-1 gives the whole variable domain KAGVTQTPRYLIKTRGQQVTLSCSPISGHRSVSWYQQTPGQGLQFLFEYFSETQRNKGNFPGRFSGRQFSNSRSEMNVSTLELGDSALYLCASSSAGGDNEQFFGPGTRLTVL.

J is TRBJ2-1 and V is TRBV10-2; 10 positions match TRBD2. The V and J ends lost 2 bases and 8 bases, in that order; junction bases with no gene match: 9. The CDR3 consists of 16 residues. The V gene's germline CDR1 is WSHSY and CDR2 SAAADI. The CDR3 DNA reads TGCGCCAGCAGTGAGCCCGGAAGCGGGAGGGCCCATGAGCAGTTCTTC. Its translation: CASSEPGSGRAHEQFF.

In DNA form, the CDR3 reads TGTGCCAGACGACAGGGGGTTGAGAACACTGAAGCTTTCTTT. Encoded protein: CARRQGVENTEAFF. V usage is TRBV28 and J usage is TRBJ1-1; TRBD1 agrees at 9 bases. The CDR3 spans 14 residues. V dropped 9 bases and J dropped 1; count of bases not matched to a gene: 6. Germline assignment: CDR1 MDHEN and CDR2 SYDVKM.

The CDR3 reads CASRSPGQGAGEKLFF. Written as DNA, the CDR3 is TGTGCCAGCAGATCCCCGGGACAGGGGGCAGGGGAAAAACTGTTTTTT. This chain connects TRBV28 to TRBJ1-4, with 12 bases aligning to TRBD1. The germline V gene has CDR1 MDHEN and CDR2 SYDVKM. V was clipped by 6 bases and J by 8 bases; unmatched bases: 10. There are 16 residues in the CDR3. Looking up the rest from reference TRBV28 and TRBJ1-4 gives the full variable domain: DVKVTQSSRYLVKRTGEKVFLECVQDMDHENMFWYRQDPGLGLRLIYFSYDVKMKEKGDIPEGYSVSREKKERFSLILESASTNQTSMYLCASRSPGQGAGEKLFFGSGTQLSVL.

This rearrangement joins TRBV28 to TRBJ1-4, with a weak D call TRBD1 (5 bases). CDR1 and CDR2 from the germline V gene are MDHEN and SYDVKM. Trimming stripped 7 bases from V and 2 bases from J, with 20 bases between. CDR3 length equals 17 residues. The DNA for the CDR3 is TGTGCCAGCACCCCCCGGATAGGGGCCCCGACTAATGAAAAACTGTTTTTT. The encoded protein is CASTPRIGAPTNEKLFF.

For the CDR3, the DNA is TGTGCCAGCAGTCCGACAGGGTGGGGCACAGATACGCAGTATTTT. This encodes CASSPTGWGTDTQYF. The chain has TRBV6-6 and TRBJ2-3; the match to TRBD1 covers 7 bases. The CDR3 totals 15 residues. Germline CDR1 and CDR2: MNHNY and SVGAGI (reference sequence). V was pared by 5 bases and J by 1 base, with 6 bases of the junction left unmatched.

This chain joins TRBV10-2 and TRBJ2-5; 12 nucleotides match TRBD2. Germline lookup yields CDR1 WSHSY and CDR2 SAAADI. The CDR3 is 16 residues long. Losses at the gene ends were 2 bases for V and 5 bases for J; bases not matched to a gene: 6. This CDR3 is CASSEQGLAGGETQYF. As DNA, the CDR3 is TGCGCCAGCAGTGAGCAGGGCCTAGCGGGAGGGGAGACCCAGTACTTC.

V and J are TRBV5-1 and TRBJ2-3; D gene uncertain. Trimming took off 6 bases at V and 1 base at J, with 12 bases between the two ends. Germline V gene lookup returns CDR1 SGHRS and CDR2 YFSETQ. The CDR3 runs 14 residues. The CDR3 region has the DNA TGCGCCAGCAACTCCCTCGGTGGCACAGATACGCAGTATTTT. It codes for CASNSLGGTDTQYF.

In this sample, this clone turned up a few times. V and J are TRBV6-2 or TRBV6-3 and TRBJ2-7; 11 nucleotides agree with TRBD1. Per the germline V gene, CDR1 is MNHEY and CDR2 is SVGEGT. The J segment lost 3 bases and the V segment lost 4 bases, leaving 8 bases of the junction unmatched. The CDR3 spans 16 residues. The DNA for the CDR3 is TGTGCCAGCAGTTCCCCGGGACAGGGGGGGCACTACGAGCAGTACTTC. Amino acids: CASSSPGQGGHYEQYF.

This clone came up a few times. The V gene is TRBV5-6, the J gene TRBJ1-1; 8 positions match TRBD1. The germline V gene encodes CDR1 SGHDT and CDR2 YYEEEE. Unmatched junction bases numbered 7, after V lost 0 bases and J lost 3 bases. The CDR3 is 16 amino acids. In DNA, the CDR3 is TGTGCCAGCAGCTTGGTGGGGACAGGTTGGGACACTGAAGCTTTCTTT. Its translation is CASSLVGTGWDTEAFF.